The 14 T cell receptor beta chains below all came from one sample that was sequenced in a study of regulatory T cells in long-lasting Graves disease. Arm-PCR of CDR3 regions with iRepertoire HTBI primers generated TCR beta libraries. TCRdb itself ran the multiplex PCR reads through MiXCR, one entry per CDR3 protein. The sample records a few hundred thousand distinct CDR3 sequences, about a quarter being singletons. Time point given: persistent/refractory GD, antithyroid drugs over 5 years with positive TRAb. Making the TCR library involved RNA that had been extracted from PBMCs. Material: peripheral blood mononuclear cells (PBMCs), obtained when the disease was refractory, from a patient treated with antithyroid drugs. The receptors were gathered from a female donor with Graves disease.

The rearrangement links TRBV6-1 to TRBJ2-2, with unresolved D. This CDR3 spans 14 amino acids. V was cut by 2 bases and J by 5 bases, with 9 bases left in between. The germline CDR1 and CDR2 sequences are MNHNS and SASEGT. The CDR3 protein is CASSESIATGELFF. CDR3 nucleotides: TGTGCCAGCAGTGAATCGATTGCGACCGGGGAGCTGTTTTTT.

The chain links TRBV4-3 to TRBJ1-6; D is ambiguous. V was cut by 2 bases and J by 8 bases, with 16 bases left in between. The V gene's germline CDR1 is LGHNA and CDR2 YSLEER. The CDR3 consists of 16 residues. DNA of the CDR3: TGCGCCAGCAGCCAATGGGTTGGAAAGAACGATTCACCCCTCCACTTT. It is translated as CASSQWVGKNDSPLHF.

This clonotype came up many times. The CDR3 DNA follows: TGTGCCAGCAGTTCGGGACCCTGGAACACTGAAGCTTTCTTT. It codes for CASSSGPWNTEAFF. The chain combines TRBV12-3 or TRBV12-4 with TRBJ1-1; maybe TRBD1 (5 bases). The CDR3 runs 14 residues. V lost 4 bases, J lost 1 base, and 10 bases lay in between.

This clonotype was seen at least ten times. The V gene is TRBV2, the J gene TRBJ2-4; 10 bases agree with TRBD1. CDR1 SNHLY and CDR2 FYNNEI come from the germline V gene. The CDR3 extends over 15 amino acids. J lost 8 bases, V lost 5 bases, and 9 bases had no gene match. The CDR3 DNA follows: TGTGCCAGCAGTCGGACAGGGGGGGTATTAGACATTCAGTACTTC. The encoded protein is CASSRTGGVLDIQYF.

This clonotype has a handful of counts. The chain has TRBV24-1 and TRBJ1-1; TRBD1 is a possible D gene (5 bases). The CDR3 is 13 residues long. CDR1 is KGHDR, CDR2 SFDVKD, per germline. V lost 10 bases and J 3 bases, leaving 14 bases between the germline ends. The CDR3 DNA sequence: TGTGCCACATCGCAGGGACCTGACACTGAAGCTTTCTTT. Residues: CATSQGPDTEAFF.

This clonotype was observed many times. V is TRBV6-1 and J is TRBJ1-2; D ambiguous. Germline lookup yields CDR1 MNHNS and CDR2 SASEGT. The CDR3 loop spans 15 amino acids. V shed 8 bases and J shed 7 bases, with 23 bases lying between them. In nucleotides, the CDR3 is TGTGCCAGCCTTCAAATTCCGGGCCCCGACTCTGGCTACACCTTC. This translates into CASLQIPGPDSGYTF.

This clonotype has a handful of counts. The V call is TRBV20-1, the J call TRBJ2-7, with D uncertain. The CDR3 length is 13 residues. The V gene's germline CDR1 is DFQATT and CDR2 SNEGSKA (reference sequence). Trimming stripped 6 bases from V and 4 bases from J, with 16 bases between. This CDR3 is CSAQASVHYEQYF. As DNA, the CDR3 is TGCAGTGCCCAGGCATCGGTCCATTACGAGCAGTACTTC.

As DNA, the CDR3 is TGTGCCAGCAGCCCTACCCGGACAGGGGCCTCTGGGGCCAACGTCCTGACTTTC. Translation: CASSPTRTGASGANVLTF. The chain employs TRBV3-1 and TRBJ2-6, with TRBD1 matching over 9 bases. Trimming cost V 4 bases and J 0 bases; bases outside gene matches: 7. The CDR3 has 18 residues. Germline CDR1 and CDR2: LGHDT and YNNKEL (reference sequence).

The rearrangement joins TRBV19 to TRBJ1-1, with D possibly matching TRBD1 (5 bases). The germline gives CDR1 LNHDA, CDR2 SQIVND (reference sequence). The CDR3 has 14 amino acids. V lost 7 bases and J lost 4, with 16 bases in between. CDR3: CASKIGKRGTEAFF. For the CDR3, the DNA is TGTGCCAGTAAAATTGGCAAAAGGGGCACTGAAGCTTTCTTT.

In the case of this clonotype: One end of the junction does not line up with germline, which may come from a read error. The rearrangement joins TRBV10-3 to TRBJ1-1; the match to TRBD1 covers 7 bases. Per germline, CDR1 ENHRY and CDR2 SYGVKD. The CDR3 contains 13 residues. The CDR3 bases are TGTGCCATCAGTGAAGGACAGGTAACTGGAGCTTTCTTT. Protein product: CAISEGQVTGAFF.

The rearrangement uses TRBV5-1 and TRBJ2-2, with TRBD1 as a possible D gene (5 bases). The germline gives CDR1 SGHRS, CDR2 YFSETQ. The CDR3 runs 14 residues. The V gene lost 2 bases and the J gene lost 5 bases, with 10 bases spanning the gap. The CDR3 DNA sequence: TGCGCCAGCAGCTTAAGGGGCGCGACCGGGGAGCTGTTTTTT. It specifies CASSLRGATGELFF.

This clonotype was counted between two and nine times. The rearrangement links TRBV6-5 to TRBJ1-1, with D possibly TRBD1 on 5 matching bases. The V end lost 2 bases, the J end lost 5 bases, and 6 bases lay between the germline ends. CDR3 length equals 12 residues. Germline CDR1 reads MNHEY; CDR2 reads SVGAGI. CDR3 sequence reads: CASSYKGTEAFF. CDR3 DNA: TGTGCCAGCAGTTACAAGGGGACTGAAGCTTTCTTT.

The rearrangement joins TRBV28 to TRBJ1-5; D might be TRBD1 (5 bases). The CDR3 has 15 residues. The germline gives CDR1 MDHEN, CDR2 SYDVKM. Trimming pared 0 bases from V and 7 bases from J, leaving 13 bases between. For the CDR3, the DNA is TGTGCCAGCAGTTTATGGGGGCGGGTACGGCAGCCCCAGCATTTT. Protein sequence: CASSLWGRVRQPQHF.

There are a few counts of this clonotype. J is TRBJ2-5 and V is TRBV30, with D perhaps given as TRBD1 or TRBD2 (5 bases each). The CDR3 runs to 15 residues. V dropped 3 bases and J dropped 1 base, with 15 bases sitting between them. Germline assignment: CDR1 GTSNPN and CDR2 SVGIG (reference sequence). The CDR3 DNA follows: TGTGCCTGGAGCTCCCTTTCGGGGCTCCAAGAGACCCAGTACTTC. Translation: CAWSSLSGLQETQYF.